The T cell receptor (beta chain) under discussion was sequenced for a study of T cell responses to AZD1222 COVID-19 vaccine. V was pared by 7 bases and J by 3 bases, with 14 bases of the junction left unmatched. The CDR3 length is 17 residues. Germline V gene lookup returns CDR1 MDHEN and CDR2 SYDVKM. Findings and caveats of the study: Reportedly, nearly half the spike-specific TCRs target unmutated variant regions. Receipt of two AZD1222 doses was followed by a rise in Spike-specific TCR breadth and depth. The donor group comprised mostly white British people and more females; the analysis possibly underestimated clonal diversity. No day 14 peak samples; only post-peak repertoires were characterized.

About this clone: Its specificity is not known.

Repertoires were generated with immunoSEQ multiplex PCR, while TCRdb's copy carries only in-frame clones and drops some. The sample includes about 110,000 clones, 70% to 90% seen only once; the top ten take approximately 15%. The chain recombines TRBV28 with TRBJ1-5, with TRBD1 identical over 8 bases. The sequences come from peripheral blood, collected 28 days after the second AZD1222 dose. This sequence was found in an adult who received the AZD1222 COVID-19 vaccine. The CDR3 protein is CASTQITGQGFNQPQHF. The CDR3 nucleotides are TGTGCCAGCACCCAGATCACAGGACAGGGCTTCAATCAGCCCCAGCATTTT.